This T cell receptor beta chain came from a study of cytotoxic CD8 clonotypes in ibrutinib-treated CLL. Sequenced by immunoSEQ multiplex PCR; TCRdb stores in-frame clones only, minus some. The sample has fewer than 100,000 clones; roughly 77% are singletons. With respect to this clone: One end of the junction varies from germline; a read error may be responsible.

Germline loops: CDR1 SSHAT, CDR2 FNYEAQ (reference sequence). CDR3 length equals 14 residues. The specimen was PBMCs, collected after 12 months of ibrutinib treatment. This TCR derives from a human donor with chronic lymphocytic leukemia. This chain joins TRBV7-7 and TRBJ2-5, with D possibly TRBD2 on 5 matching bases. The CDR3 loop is CASSLVGLKETQYF. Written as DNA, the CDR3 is TGTGCTAGCAGCTTAGTCGGACTGAAAGAGACCCAGTACTTC.